This is a list of T cell receptor beta chains from one sample in a study of shared clonotypes between healthy human individuals. Libraries were prepared by immunoSEQ multiplex PCR; TCRdb keeps only in-frame clonotypes and omits some of them. This table holds some 2,100,000 clones, under 95% found once. The source material was naive CD8+ T cells from PBMCs. The receptor source for this set is a man aged 18 to 29 in good health. Some clones in this sample may be carry-over from other donors' samples. Both conserved end residues are part of each CDR3. Where a row states a size, it is once, few, many or the class of an expanded clone; other rows omit it.

>TRBV10-2|TRBJ1-5|.
CASGREINQPQHF
>TRBV7-8|TRBJ2-2|.
CASSLAPAGATGELFF
>TRBV5-5|TRBJ2-1|once
CASSFWTSGSYNEQFF
>TRBV7-8|TRBJ2-7|.
CASSFLFALSYEQYF
>TRBV7-2|TRBJ2-7|.
CASSLGPPYEQYF
>TRBV28|TRBJ2-7|.
CASSFNGNGLEQYF
>TRBV7-9|TRBJ2-3|.
CASRQHSGRGSTDTQYF
>TRBV14|TRBJ2-7|.
CASSQRWDEQYF
>TRBV19|TRBJ1-2|.
CASSSPDRGNGLYGYTF
>TRBV27|TRBJ1-5|.
CASSLSWGSVQPQHF
>TRBV15|TRBJ2-2|.
CATSISLQGTGELFF
>TRBV5-1|TRBJ2-1|once
CASSGPGRKINEQFF
>TRBV9|TRBJ1-5|.
CASSVGKGVGQPQHF
>TRBV2|TRBJ2-1|.
CASSRDRGPYNEQFF
>TRBV27|TRBJ1-4|.
CASSLMTGGSEKLFF
>TRBV6-1|TRBJ2-5|.
CASSEPRGVWTQYF
>TRBV4-1|TRBJ2-1|.
CASSPILGSYNEQFF
>TRBV27|TRBJ1-1|.
CASGTNLGGGSEAFF
>TRBV15|TRBJ2-7|.
CATSRVLSGQAAYEQYF
>TRBV19|TRBJ1-5|once
CASRTDSNQPQHF
>TRBV27|TRBJ2-7|.
CASSLVRGWEQYF
>TRBV14|TRBJ1-2|.
CASSQGGGGRFYGYTF
>TRBV27|TRBJ2-3|.
CASSLLKLAGMADTQYF
>TRBV10-3|TRBJ1-1|.
CAARAGMNTEAFF
>TRBV27|TRBJ2-2|.
CASSLYAGLNTGELFF
>TRBV19|TRBJ1-1|few
CAVLGNTEAFF
>TRBV2|TRBJ2-7|.
CASSERIAYEQYF
>TRBV6-6|TRBJ2-7|.
CASSYQGSYEQYF
>TRBV14|TRBJ1-2|.
CASSQYLQGHYGYTF
>TRBV13|TRBJ2-7|few
CASSLGQQDEQYF
>TRBV11-2|TRBJ2-3|.
CASSAHVAGGTDTQYF
>TRBV7-2|TRBJ1-1|.
CASSLTPGQGRGTEAFF
>TRBV21-1|TRBJ1-4|.
CASSKATFVGEKLFF
>TRBV4-3|TRBJ2-7|.
CASSQGLRFRDRGRSYEQYF
>TRBV28|TRBJ1-6|.
CASIPLSGGLDSPLHF
>TRBV11-2|TRBJ2-7|.
CASDSGSYEQYF
>TRBV27|TRBJ2-7|.
CASSLGLASLYEQYF
>TRBV28|TRBJ1-4|once
CASSRPTRLKLFF
>TRBV27|TRBJ2-5|.
CASSPYLPSGETQYF
>TRBV9|TRBJ2-5|once
CASSSRTDGETQYF
>TRBV7-9|TRBJ1-5|.
CASSLEGPYQPQHF
>TRBV7-9|TRBJ2-6|.
CASSQRDSSSGANVLTF